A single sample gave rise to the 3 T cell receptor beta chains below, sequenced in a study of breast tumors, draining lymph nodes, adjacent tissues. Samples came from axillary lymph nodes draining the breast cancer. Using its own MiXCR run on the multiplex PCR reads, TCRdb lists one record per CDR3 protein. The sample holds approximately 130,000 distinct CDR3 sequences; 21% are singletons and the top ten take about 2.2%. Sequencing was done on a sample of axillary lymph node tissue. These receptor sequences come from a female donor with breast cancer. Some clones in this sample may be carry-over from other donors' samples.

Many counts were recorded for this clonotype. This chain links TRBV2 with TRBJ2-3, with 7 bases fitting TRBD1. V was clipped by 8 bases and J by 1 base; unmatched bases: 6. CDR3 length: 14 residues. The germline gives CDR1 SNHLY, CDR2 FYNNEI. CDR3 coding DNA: TGTGCCAGCGGCGGTACAGGGGGCACAGATACGCAGTATTTT. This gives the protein CASGGTGGTDTQYF.

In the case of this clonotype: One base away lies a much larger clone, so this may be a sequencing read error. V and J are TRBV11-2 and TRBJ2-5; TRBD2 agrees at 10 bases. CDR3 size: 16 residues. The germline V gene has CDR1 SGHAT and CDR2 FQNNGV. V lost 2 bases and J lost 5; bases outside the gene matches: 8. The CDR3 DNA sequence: TGTGCCAGCAGCTTAAAGCGGGGACTAGCGTCGGAGACCCAGTACTTC. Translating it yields CASSLKRGLASETQYF. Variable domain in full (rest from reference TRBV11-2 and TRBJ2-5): EAGVAQSPRYKIIEKRQSVAFWCNPISGHATLYWYQQILGQGPKLLIQFQNNGVVDDSQLPKDRFSAERLKGVDSTLKIQPAKLEDSAVYLCASSLKRGLASETQYFGPGTRLLVL.

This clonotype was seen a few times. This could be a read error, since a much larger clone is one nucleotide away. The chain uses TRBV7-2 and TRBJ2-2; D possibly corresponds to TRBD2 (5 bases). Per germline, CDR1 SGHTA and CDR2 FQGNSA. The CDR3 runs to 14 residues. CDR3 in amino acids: CASSLLHNTGEPFF. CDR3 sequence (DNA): TGTGCCAGCAGCTTGCTACATAACACCGGGGAGCCGTTTTTT.